This T cell receptor (beta chain) was documented in a study of cytomegalovirus exposure and HLA in healthy donors (dated by TCRdb to about 2017). For the wider study: A later analysis indicated that the roughly 130 validation repertoires were generated on the platform also employed for the approximately 700 repertoires of the first cohort. The study combined high-throughput TCR immunosequencing, statistical association of individual TCRs with disease status, and machine learning to predict cytomegalovirus infection status. A separate validation cohort of approximately 120 different subjects was used in addition to the approximately 640-subject first cohort. The study aimed to test whether cataloging public T cell receptors could reveal signatures of past pathogen exposure.

Separate from the approximately 700-subject first cohort, the validation cohort of more than 90 subjects was the group to which the donors belonged. Study-wide findings and limitations: Most TCR sequences were observed very rarely across donors, whereas some public TCRs were present in many individuals. Cytomegalovirus status was reported to be diagnosed by the classifier with high specificity and sensitivity in both the original and validation cohorts. In a later analysis, TCRs clustered in the first cohort were found to also tend to co-occur in the roughly 130 validation repertoires, with about 94% of cluster scores above 0. The authors suggested that the approach could potentially be generalized to other disease states and immunological phenotypes. All 130 or so repertoires were used to score co-occurrence in the validation cohort in a later analysis, because that analysis had no HLA typing for the cohort. A few of the identified cytomegalovirus-associated TCR beta chains were confirmed in vitro to be specific for cytomegalovirus antigens. The study listed around 160 TCR beta chains as associated with cytomegalovirus.

After removal of 4 bases from V and 4 bases from J, the junction retains 3 bases not matched to a gene. From a lookup of the germline V gene, CDR1 and CDR2 are SGHTA and FQGTGA. Including the terminal cysteine and phenylalanine, the CDR3 comprises 14 residues. The read is trimmed to its CDR3 DNA, 42 bases read in frame from base 1. This clone appeared a single time. Which antigen it targets is not known. Base quality data are lacking; no much larger clone is found one base away. The library relied on the immunoSEQ multiplex PCR assay. In the source study's methods: A statistical classification framework was built for diagnosing cytomegalovirus status from the catalog of TCR beta chain sequences. Not all clones reach the TCRdb copy of this immuneACCESS table, which keeps in-frame sequences only. Checked studies attribute under half of the gap to unresolved V genes and leave the rest unexplained. That table supplies the V and J calls and clone size; D and trimming were determined from the DNA. The sample includes tens of thousands of clones, with roughly 92% observed a single time. The ten largest clones capture approximately 5.9% of the sample.

Sequencing input: PBMCs. The rearranged chain carries TRBV7-3 and TRBJ2-3; the junction holds 9 bases that match TRBD2. The receptor was isolated from a man younger than 35 in good health and CMV-seronegative. The sequence in DNA is TGTGCCAGCAGCTCGACTAGCGGAGCAGATACGCAGTATTTT. Translated, it reads CASSSTSGADTQYF.